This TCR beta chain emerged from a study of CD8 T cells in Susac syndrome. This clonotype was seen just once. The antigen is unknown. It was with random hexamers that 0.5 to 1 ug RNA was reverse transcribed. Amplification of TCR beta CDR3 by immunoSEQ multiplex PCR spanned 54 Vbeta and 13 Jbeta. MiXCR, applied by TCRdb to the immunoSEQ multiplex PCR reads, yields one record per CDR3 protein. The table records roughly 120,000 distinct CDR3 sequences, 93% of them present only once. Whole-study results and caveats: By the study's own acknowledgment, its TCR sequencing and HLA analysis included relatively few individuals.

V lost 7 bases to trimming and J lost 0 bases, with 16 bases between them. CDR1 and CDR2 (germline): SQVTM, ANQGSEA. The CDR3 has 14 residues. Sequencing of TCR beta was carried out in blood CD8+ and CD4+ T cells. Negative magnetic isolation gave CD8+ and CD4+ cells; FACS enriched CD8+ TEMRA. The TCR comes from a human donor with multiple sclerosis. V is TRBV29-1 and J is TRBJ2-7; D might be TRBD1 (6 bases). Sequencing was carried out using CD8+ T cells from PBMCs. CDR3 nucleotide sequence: TGCAGCGCACAAAACAGGGAGAGCTCCTACGAGCAGTACTTC. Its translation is CSAQNRESSYEQYF.